This is a list of T cell receptor beta chains from one sample in a study of PD-1 blockade in classical Hodgkin lymphoma. Method: immunoSEQ multiplex PCR; TCRdb's copy keeps in-frame clones and lacks some. The sample lists about 110,000 clones, about 88% occurring once. The specimen comprised peripheral blood mononuclear cells (PBMCs), sampled before the second cycle of nivolumab. These receptors originate from a human donor with classical Hodgkin lymphoma. CDR3s include the opening cysteine and the closing phenylalanine or tryptophan. A D gene is named only where the DNA matches it firmly. Clone sizes are given selectively: once, few, many, or a class where the clone is expanded.

>14|TRBJ1-2|NA|NA|TRBV27
TGTGCCAGCAAGGCCGGAACAGTAGAGTATGGCTACACCTTC
CASKAGTVEYGYTF
>13|TRBJ1-2|TRBD1|NA|TRBV5-1
TGCGCCAGCAGCTCGACAGGGAGCTATGGCTACACCTTC
CASSSTGSYGYTF
>12|TRBJ1-2|NA|NA|TRBV19
TGTGCCAGTAGTGTGGATCGCTATGGCTACACCTTC
CASSVDRYGYTF
>15|TRBJ2-2|TRBD2|NA|TRBV5-1
TGCGCCAGCAGCCGTAGCGGGAGGGCCGGCGGGGAGCTGTTTTTT
CASSRSGRAGGELFF
>15|TRBJ2-7|NA|NA|TRBV9
TGTGCCAGCAGCGTCGGCGTGGGGGCTGGCTACGAGCAGTACTTC
CASSVGVGAGYEQYF
>21|TRBJ2-2|TRBD2|NA|TRBV19
TGTGCCAGTAGTAGGGACAGGGGGCCCGGACTAGCGGGAGGATTCACCGGGGAGCTGTTTTTT
CASSRDRGPGLAGGFTGELFF
>13|TRBJ2-5|NA|NA|TRBV27
TGTGCCAGCAGTCCCCGAGGGCAAGAGACCCAGTACTTC
CASSPRGQETQYF
>17|TRBJ1-1|TRBD1|NA|TRBV6-1
TGTGCCAGCAGTGACCCGGGACAGGGGACCCGGAAGGCTGAAGCTTTCTTT
CASSDPGQGTRKAEAFF
>14|TRBJ1-1|TRBD1|NA|TRBV6-1
TGTGCCAGCAGTGCGGGACAGGGGTACACTGAAGCTTTCTTT
CASSAGQGYTEAFF
>20|TRBJ2-2|TRBD2|NA|TRBV5-5
TGTGCCAGCAGCTTGTTGCTGCGGGTGACTAGCGGAGGCAACACCGGGGAGCTGTTTTTT
CASSLLLRVTSGGNTGELFF
>14|TRBJ1-3|TRBD1|NA|TRBV6-6
TGTGCCAGCAGTTACTGGGACAGGGGGAACACCATATATTTT
CASSYWDRGNTIYF
>15|TRBJ1-5|NA|NA|TRBV11-2
TGTGCCAGCAGCTTAGTCGCAGGGCCCCAGTGGCCCCAGCATTTT
CASSLVAGPQWPQHF
>15|TRBJ2-7|NA|few|TRBV6-1
TGTGCCAGCAGTGAAGCGGGTGGGACGGCACGGGAGCAGTACTTC
CASSEAGGTAREQYF
>14|TRBJ1-4|NA|NA|TRBV6-5
TGTGCCAGCAGTTATAGACAGCCGAATGAAAAACTGTTTTTT
CASSYRQPNEKLFF
>14|TRBJ2-3|NA|NA|TRBV9
TGTGCCAGCAGGCAAACAGGGAGCACAGATACGCAGTATTTT
CASRQTGSTDTQYF
>14|TRBJ2-7|TRBD1|NA|TRBV14
TGTGCCAGCAGCCAAGGACAGGGGGCCTACGAGCAGTACTTC
CASSQGQGAYEQYF
>13|TRBJ2-1|NA|NA|TRBV5-4
TGTGCCAGCAGCTCCTACAGGGTCAATGAGCAGTTCTTC
CASSSYRVNEQFF
>12|TRBJ1-2|NA|NA|TRBV10-3
TGTGCCATCAGTGAGTCAAGGGATGGCTACACCTTC
CAISESRDGYTF
>15|TRBJ2-2|NA|NA|TRBV21-1
TGTGCCAGCAGCAAAGTTGGGGGGCGCGGCGGGGAGCTGTTTTTT
CASSKVGGRGGELFF
>16|TRBJ2-2|TRBD1|NA|TRBV12-5
TGTGCTAGTGGGCGTAATTACAGGGGGCTCACCGGGGAGCTGTTTTTT
CASGRNYRGLTGELFF
>14|TRBJ2-4|NA|NA|TRBV5-1
TGCGCCAGCAGCTTTGATGCGGCGTCGCGGGTTAAGTACTTC
CASSFDAASRVKYF
>15|TRBJ2-1|NA|NA|TRBV7-2
TGTGCCAGCAGCTTTAAGAGGGCCTCGCAGGGAGAGCAGTTCTTC
CASSFKRASQGEQFF
>16|TRBJ2-7|NA|NA|TRBV4-2
TGTGCCAGCAGCCAAGGGTGGCTAAGAGATACCTACGAGCAGTACTTC
CASSQGWLRDTYEQYF
>10|TRBJ1-1|NA|once|TRBV29-1
TGCAGCGTTGAGGACACTGAAGCTTTCTTT
CSVEDTEAFF
>19|TRBJ2-7|TRBD2|NA|TRBV18
TGTGCCAGCTCACCCGTCGGGACTAGCGGGACCTTAGTCTCCTACGAGCAGTACTTC
CASSPVGTSGTLVSYEQYF
>15|TRBJ2-3|NA|NA|TRBV9
TGTGCCAGCAGCGTAGGGCTCGTGGTGCCAGATACGCAGTATTTT
CASSVGLVVPDTQYF
>12|TRBJ1-1|TRBD1|NA|TRBV7-9
TGTGCCAGCAGTCGGACAGGGGCGCAGGCTTTCTTT
CASSRTGAQAFF
>13|TRBJ1-1|NA|NA|TRBV28
TGTGCCAGCAGTCAAACCATGAACACTGAAGCTTTCTTT
CASSQTMNTEAFF
>16|TRBJ1-1|TRBD1|NA|TRBV5-1
TGCGCCAGCAGCTTAAGAACAGGGGGCGCGTACACTGAAGCTTTCTTT
CASSLRTGGAYTEAFF
>15|TRBJ1-1|NA|NA|TRBV19
TGTGCCAGTAGTAAGCCGTTTTCGCGGAACACTGAAGCTTTCTTT
CASSKPFSRNTEAFF
>15|TRBJ2-1|TRBD2|NA|TRBV27
TGTGCCAGCAGTTTTCTGGCGGGAGAGGTCAATGAGCAGTTCTTC
CASSFLAGEVNEQFF
>16|TRBJ2-3|NA|NA|TRBV6-6
TGTGCCAGCAGTTACAATCCTGCCCCCAGCACAGATACGCAGTATTTT
CASSYNPAPSTDTQYF
>14|TRBJ1-2|NA|NA|TRBV5-1
TGCGCCAGCAGCTTGACAGGGAGAGGGTCTGGCTACACCTTC
CASSLTGRGSGYTF
>15|TRBJ2-1|TRBD2|NA|TRBV6-1
TGTGCCAGCGGAAAAGAGACTAGCGGGAGCGGCGAGCAGTTCTTC
CASGKETSGSGEQFF
>14|TRBJ1-1|NA|NA|TRBV29-1
TGCAGCGTTGAAAGGAAGCAGGCGAACACTGAAGCTTTCTTT
CSVERKQANTEAFF
>14|TRBJ2-5|NA|NA|TRBV10-2
TGCGCCAGCCGTAACTTTATGGGGATAGAGACCCAGTACTTC
CASRNFMGIETQYF
>16|TRBJ2-7|NA|NA|TRBV7-9
TGTGCCAGCAGTTCAAGGGGGGGACAGAGCTCCTACGAGCAGTACTTC
CASSSRGGQSSYEQYF
>14|TRBJ1-5|NA|NA|TRBV27
TGTGCCACTGCCTTTGGGCCAGAGCATCAGCCCCAGCATTTT
CATAFGPEHQPQHF
>16|TRBJ2-1|TRBD2|NA|TRBV28
TGTGCCGGTGGGGCTTTGACTAGCGGCTCCTACAATGAGCAGTTCTTC
CAGGALTSGSYNEQFF
>15|TRBJ1-1|NA|NA|TRBV11-2
TGTGCCAGCAGCTTAGTTGGTCAAATGAACACTGAAGCTTTCTTT
CASSLVGQMNTEAFF
>14|TRBJ1-2|NA|NA|TRBV28
TGTGCCAGCAGAACCCGAACAGAATCCTATGGCTACACCTTC
CASRTRTESYGYTF
>11|TRBJ2-7|NA|NA|TRBV20-1
TGCAGTGCCGCGCGGGGTTACGAGCAGTACTTC
CSAARGYEQYF
>19|TRBJ2-6|NA|NA|TRBV15
TGTGCCACCAGCTCCGAGGGTGGGTATGGTTTGACTGGGGCCAACGTCCTGACTTTC
CATSSEGGYGLTGANVLTF
>16|TRBJ1-5|TRBD1|NA|TRBV2
TGTGCCAGCAGTGACCCATTGGACAGGGACAATCAGCCCCAGCATTTT
CASSDPLDRDNQPQHF
>15|TRBJ2-7|TRBD2|NA|TRBV5-1
TGCGCCAGCAGCTTAACAGCGGGAGTAGAGGCAGAGCAGTACTTC
CASSLTAGVEAEQYF
>16|TRBJ2-3|TRBD2|NA|TRBV4-3
TGCGCCAGCAGCCACGGGACTAGCCTCCACACAGATACGCAGTATTTT
CASSHGTSLHTDTQYF
>19|TRBJ2-7|TRBD2|NA|TRBV5-6
TGTGCCAGCAGCTTGACGATGGGGCCTAGCGGGAGGTACTCCTACGAGCAGTACTTC
CASSLTMGPSGRYSYEQYF
>13|TRBJ2-1|NA|once|TRBV29-1
TGCAGCGTTCAGAGCGGGCCATTGAATGAGCAGTTCTTC
CSVQSGPLNEQFF
>15|TRBJ2-1|NA|NA|TRBV19
TGTGCCAGTAGTATCTCCCTAAGCTCCTACAATGAGCAGTTCTTC
CASSISLSSYNEQFF
>19|TRBJ1-5|NA|NA|TRBV10-1
TGCGCCAGCAGTGTAGTGGTCCCGTTCTCAGGGCGCCGGCATCAGCCCCAGCATTTT
CASSVVVPFSGRRHQPQHF
>16|TRBJ2-1|TRBD1|NA|TRBV7-9
TGTGCCAGCAGCCGTACAGGGGGCCGCTCCTACAATGAGCAGTTCTTC
CASSRTGGRSYNEQFF
>14|TRBJ1-3|NA|NA|TRBV6-5
TGTGCCACGTACCGTAGAGACTCTGGAAACACCATATATTTT
CATYRRDSGNTIYF
>13|TRBJ1-2|NA|NA|TRBV28
TGTGCCAGCAGGGGGTGGGGAGCCTATGGCTACACCTTC
CASRGWGAYGYTF